These T cell receptor beta chains were read from a single sample in a study of liver allograft versus peripheral blood T cells. One entry per CDR3 protein results from TCRdb running MiXCR on the reads. The table lists a few thousand distinct CDR3 sequences, around 19% of them singletons. These receptors all stem from a human patient who had a liver transplant. These T cells may partly come from the graft donor. Each CDR3 is given with its conserved first and last residue. A D gene is named only where the DNA matches it firmly. Clone size is shown for a subset of rows, as once, few, many or a class of expanded clone.

abundance	d_gene	v_gene	j_gene	CDR3aa	CDR3nt
medium-sized	.	TRBV6-6	TRBJ2-2	CASSYDGYTGELFF	TGTGCCAGCAGTTACGACGGCTACACCGGGGAGCTGTTTTTT
medium-sized	TRBD2	TRBV18	TRBJ2-2	CASSMNSGTNTGELFF	TGTGCCAGCTCCATGAATAGCGGGACGAACACCGGGGAGCTGTTTTTT
once	.	TRBV7-9	TRBJ1-1	CASSLAGGIVPEAFF	TGTGCCAGCAGCTTAGCGGGCGGGATTGTGCCTGAAGCTTTCTTT
medium-sized	.	TRBV27	TRBJ1-4	CASSWALNEKLFF	TGTGCCAGCAGTTGGGCCCTTAATGAAAAACTGTTTTTT
many	TRBD2	TRBV19	TRBJ2-3	CASSTAVLAASTDTQYF	TGTGCCAGTAGTACGGCTGTACTAGCGGCTAGCACAGATACGCAGTATTTT
medium-sized	.	TRBV18	TRBJ2-7	CASLGDASYEQYF	TGTGCCAGCTTAGGGGACGCTTCTTACGAGCAGTACTTC
.	.	TRBV7-9	TRBJ1-1	CASSLEGGTEAFF	TGTGCCAGCAGCTTAGAAGGGGGGACTGAAGCTTTCTTT
few	.	TRBV5-5	TRBJ1-4	CVSTSIYGSEKLFF	TGTGTCAGCACCAGTATCTACGGCAGTGAAAAACTGTTTTTT
medium-sized	.	TRBV6-5	TRBJ1-5	CASSSGAPESGQPQHF	TGTGCCAGCAGTTCGGGGGCACCCGAGTCAGGTCAGCCCCAGCATTTT
few	.	TRBV24-1	TRBJ2-3	CATSVGRDPTDTQYF	TGTGCCACCAGTGTAGGGCGGGATCCCACAGATACGCAGTATTTT
medium-sized	.	TRBV19	TRBJ1-6	CASNEYRAYNSPLHF	TGTGCCAGTAATGAATACAGGGCGTATAATTCACCCCTCCACTTT
.	TRBD1	TRBV2	TRBJ2-7	CASKGAGEQYF	TGTGCCAGCAAGGGGGCAGGAGAGCAGTACTTC
medium-sized	.	TRBV6-5	TRBJ1-2	CASSRDALYGYTF	TGTGCCAGCAGCAGGGACGCGCTTTATGGCTACACCTTC
medium-sized	.	TRBV7-9	TRBJ1-5	CASTEGGSNQPQHF	TGTGCCAGCACCGAAGGGGGAAGCAATCAGCCCCAGCATTTT
medium-sized	.	TRBV28	TRBJ2-7	CASSLLAGTYEQYF	TGTGCCAGCAGTTTACTCGCGGGTACATACGAGCAGTACTTC
.	.	TRBV2	TRBJ2-7	CASSEGRTSLGQYF	TGTGCCAGCAGTGAAGGCAGGACCTCCTTAGGGCAGTACTTC
medium-sized	TRBD2	TRBV13	TRBJ2-3	CASSHTPSSGGASDTQYF	TGTGCCAGCAGCCACACACCCTCTAGCGGGGGGGCCTCAGATACGCAGTATTTT
medium-sized	.	TRBV15	TRBJ2-7	CATNLGQGAYEQYF	TGTGCCACCAATCTGGGCCAGGGCGCCTACGAGCAGTACTTC
.	.	TRBV7-9	TRBJ2-3	CASSLGVYTSDTQYF	TGTGCCAGCAGCTTAGGTGTGTACACCTCAGATACGCAGTATTTT
.	TRBD1	TRBV28	TRBJ2-5	CAIDRGGQETQYF	TGTGCCATCGACAGGGGTGGGCAAGAGACCCAGTACTTC
medium-sized	TRBD1	TRBV6-6	TRBJ2-7	CASSYPQQGEISYEQYF	TGTGCCAGCAGTTACCCTCAACAGGGGGAAATCTCCTACGAGCAGTACTTC